The clone carrying this T cell receptor beta chain was counted between two and nine times. Each CDR3 protein is one row after TCRdb ran MiXCR on the RT-PCR reads. The sample has 550,000 to 750,000 distinct CDR3 sequences, 12% to 15% seen once. This CDR3 has 15 residues. V lost 2 bases and J lost 1; bases outside the gene matches: 2. Germline loops: CDR1 LGHNA, CDR2 YSLEER. The V and J genes are TRBV4-3 and TRBJ1-1; TRBD1 aligns across 9 bases. Sequenced input: memory CD4+ T cells from blood. This sequence originates from a female donor in good health, serving as a healthy control. The DNA for the CDR3 is TGCGCCAGCAGCCAAACGGGACAGGGGAACACTGAAGCTTTCTTT. The encoded protein is CASSQTGQGNTEAFF.